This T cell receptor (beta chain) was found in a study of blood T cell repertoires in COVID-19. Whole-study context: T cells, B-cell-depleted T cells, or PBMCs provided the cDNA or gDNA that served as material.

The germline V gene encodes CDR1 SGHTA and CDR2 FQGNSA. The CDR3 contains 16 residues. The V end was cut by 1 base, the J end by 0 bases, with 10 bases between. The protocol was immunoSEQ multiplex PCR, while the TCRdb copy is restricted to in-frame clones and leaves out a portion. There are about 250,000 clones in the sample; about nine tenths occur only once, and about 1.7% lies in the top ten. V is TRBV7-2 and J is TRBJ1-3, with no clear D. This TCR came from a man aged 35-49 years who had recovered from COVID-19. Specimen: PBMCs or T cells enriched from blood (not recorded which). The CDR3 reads CASSLVADFSGNTIYF. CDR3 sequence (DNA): TGTGCCAGCAGCTTAGTCGCAGATTTCTCTGGAAACACCATATATTTT.